This record concerns one T cell receptor (beta chain) sequence. The sample belongs to a study of control samples from healthy donors and cancer patients. The data were produced by immunoSEQ multiplex PCR, yet TCRdb's version contains in-frame clones alone and is incomplete. The sample has roughly 120,000 clones, about 91% seen once. The sequence derives from a man aged 35 to 55 in good health. The sample was blood.

Here the CDR3 DNA reads TGTGCCTGGACAGGGTCGGGAGAGACCCAGTACTTC. Protein: CAWTGSGETQYF. The chain carries TRBV30 and TRBJ2-5, with D possibly TRBD1 on 5 matching bases. The germline CDR1 and CDR2 sequences are GTSNPN and SVGIG (reference sequence). The CDR3 loop spans 12 amino acids. Trimming left V 4 bases short and J 4 bases short, with 10 bases between.